This TCR beta chain was recovered during a study of blood T cell repertoires in COVID-19. Study information: The analysed material was cDNA or gDNA that came from T cells, B-cell-depleted T cells, or PBMCs.

Germline CDR1 is SGHNT and CDR2 is YYREEE (reference sequence). There are 13 residues in the CDR3. Losses at the gene ends were 4 bases for V and 5 bases for J; bases not matched to a gene: 5. Original processing methods: Scientists estimated how many nucleated cells there were by amplifying reference gene primers. Sequencing used immunoSEQ multiplex PCR; TCRdb keeps in-frame clones, though not all of them. The V and J calls and clone size are taken from that table; D and trimming were inferred from the DNA. This table has 30,000 to 35,000 clones, roughly 78% appearing once. The sequenced sample consisted of peripheral blood. The V and J genes are TRBV5-4 and TRBJ1-1, with TRBD1 matching 7 bases. The TCR comes from a man older than 75 with active or convalescent COVID-19. CDR3 sequence reads: CASSGAGGTEAFF. In nucleotides, the CDR3 is TGTGCCAGCAGCGGGGCAGGGGGGACTGAAGCTTTCTTT.